The clone carrying this T cell receptor (beta chain) was found many times. The sample comes from a study of T-cell reconstitution after alpha-beta-depleted transplantation in children. TCRbeta library construction was performed incorporating unique molecular identifiers. TCRdb used MiXCR to reprocess the PCR reads, holding one entry per CDR3 protein. The table includes some 500,000 distinct CDR3 sequences, 15% to 20% detected once. This CDR3 spans 16 amino acids. The V end lost 3 bases, the J end lost 2 bases, and 17 bases lay between the germline ends. The sequence derives from a human donor who donated a stem cell graft to a child with acute lymphoblastic leukemia. Source: PBMCs from the stem cell graft donor, taken from the stem cell graft. V usage is TRBV12-3 or TRBV12-4 and J usage is TRBJ2-7; D is possibly TRBD1 (6 bases). CDR3 residues: CASSLWGSDRPYEQYF. The CDR3 DNA sequence: TGTGCCAGCAGTTTGTGGGGGAGTGACAGGCCCTACGAGCAGTACTTC.